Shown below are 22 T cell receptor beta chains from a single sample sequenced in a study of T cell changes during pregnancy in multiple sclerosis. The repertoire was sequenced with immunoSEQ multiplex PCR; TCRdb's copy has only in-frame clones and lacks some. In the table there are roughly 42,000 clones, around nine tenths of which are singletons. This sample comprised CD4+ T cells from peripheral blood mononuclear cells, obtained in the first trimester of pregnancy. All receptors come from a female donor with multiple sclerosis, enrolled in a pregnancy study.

This CDR3 reads CASSISGVRNQPQHF. The CDR3 DNA reads TGTGCCAGTAGTATAAGCGGGGTCCGGAATCAGCCCCAGCATTTT. This chain joins TRBV19 and TRBJ1-5; no definite D call. The CDR3 extends over 15 amino acids. The V and J ends lost 2 bases and 4 bases respectively, with 12 bases between them. Per germline, CDR1 LNHDA and CDR2 SQIVND (reference sequence).

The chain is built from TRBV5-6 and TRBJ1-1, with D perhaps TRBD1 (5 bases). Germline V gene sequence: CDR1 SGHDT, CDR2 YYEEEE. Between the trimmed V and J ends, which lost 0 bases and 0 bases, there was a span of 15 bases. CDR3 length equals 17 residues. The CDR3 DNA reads TGTGCCAGCAGCTTGGTGAGCGGGGGAAGTTTGAACACTGAAGCTTTCTTT. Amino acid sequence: CASSLVSGGSLNTEAFF.

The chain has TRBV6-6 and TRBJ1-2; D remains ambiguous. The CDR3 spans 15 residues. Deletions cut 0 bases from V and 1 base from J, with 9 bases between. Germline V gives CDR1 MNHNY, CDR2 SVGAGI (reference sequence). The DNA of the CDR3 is TGTGCCAGCAGTTACTCAGACACGATTAACTATGGCTACACCTTC. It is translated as CASSYSDTINYGYTF.

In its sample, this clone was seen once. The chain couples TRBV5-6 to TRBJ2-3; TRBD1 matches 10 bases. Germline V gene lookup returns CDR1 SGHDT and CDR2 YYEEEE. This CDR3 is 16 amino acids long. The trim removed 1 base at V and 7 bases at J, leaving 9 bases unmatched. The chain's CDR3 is CASSLYAGQGIYTQYF. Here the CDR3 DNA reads TGTGCCAGCAGCTTGTACGCGGGACAGGGGATTTATACGCAGTATTTT.

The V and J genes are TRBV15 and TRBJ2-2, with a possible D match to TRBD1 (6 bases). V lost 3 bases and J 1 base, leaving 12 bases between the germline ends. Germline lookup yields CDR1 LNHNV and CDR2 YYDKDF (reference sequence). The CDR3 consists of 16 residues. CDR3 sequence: CATSRTQTGNTGELFF. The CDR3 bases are TGTGCCACCAGCAGGACCCAGACAGGGAACACCGGGGAGCTGTTTTTT. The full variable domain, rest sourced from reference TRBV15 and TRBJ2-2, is DAMVIQNPRYQVTQFGKPVTLSCSQTLNHNVMYWYQQKSSQAPKLLFHYYDKDFNNEADTPDNFQSRRPNTSFCFLDIRSPGLGDTAMYLCATSRTQTGNTGELFFGEGSRLTVL.

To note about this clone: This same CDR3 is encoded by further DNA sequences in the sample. The CDR3 spells CASSMGQGSTEAFF. The DNA for the CDR3 is TGTGCCAGCAGCATGGGACAGGGATCCACTGAAGCTTTCTTT. The V and J genes are TRBV7-9 and TRBJ1-1, with 9 positions matching TRBD1. J was trimmed by 4 bases and V by 5 bases; bases with no gene match: 5. Per the germline V gene, CDR1 is SEHNR and CDR2 is FQNEAQ (reference sequence). The CDR3 loop spans 14 amino acids.

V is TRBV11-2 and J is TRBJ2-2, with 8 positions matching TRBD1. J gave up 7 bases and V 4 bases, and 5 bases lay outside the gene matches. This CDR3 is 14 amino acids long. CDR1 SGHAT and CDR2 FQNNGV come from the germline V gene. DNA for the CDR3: TGTGCCAGCAGCTCGCAGGGGGCCGGCGGGGAGCTGTTTTTT. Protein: CASSSQGAGGELFF.

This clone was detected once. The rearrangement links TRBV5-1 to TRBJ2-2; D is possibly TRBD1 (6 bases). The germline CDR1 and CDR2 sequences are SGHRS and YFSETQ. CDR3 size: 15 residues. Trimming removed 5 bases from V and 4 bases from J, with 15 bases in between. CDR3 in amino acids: CASRGDIRGTGELFF. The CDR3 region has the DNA TGCGCCAGCAGAGGGGACATTCGCGGCACCGGGGAGCTGTTTTTT. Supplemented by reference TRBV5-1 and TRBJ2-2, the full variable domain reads KAGVTQTPRYLIKTRGQQVTLSCSPISGHRSVSWYQQTPGQGLQFLFEYFSETQRNKGNFPGRFSGRQFSNSRSEMNVSTLELGDSALYLCASRGDIRGTGELFFGEGSRLTVL.

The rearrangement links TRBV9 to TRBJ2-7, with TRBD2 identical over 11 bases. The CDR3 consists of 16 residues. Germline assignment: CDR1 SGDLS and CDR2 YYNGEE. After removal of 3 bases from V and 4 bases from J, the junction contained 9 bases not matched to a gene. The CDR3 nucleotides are TGTGCCAGCAGCGCGGGACTAGCGGTCTCCGTGTACGAGCAGTACTTC. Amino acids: CASSAGLAVSVYEQYF.

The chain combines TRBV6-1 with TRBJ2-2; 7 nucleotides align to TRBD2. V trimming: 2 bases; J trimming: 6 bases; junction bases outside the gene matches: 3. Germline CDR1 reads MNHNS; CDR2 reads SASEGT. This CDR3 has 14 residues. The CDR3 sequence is CASSELAGAGELFF. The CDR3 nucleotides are TGTGCCAGCAGTGAATTGGCGGGAGCCGGGGAGCTGTTTTTT.

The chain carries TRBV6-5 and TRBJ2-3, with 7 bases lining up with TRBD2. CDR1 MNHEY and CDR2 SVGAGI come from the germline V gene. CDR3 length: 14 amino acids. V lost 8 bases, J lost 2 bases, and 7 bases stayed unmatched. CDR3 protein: CASAAGVPTDTQYF. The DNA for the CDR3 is TGTGCCAGCGCCGCGGGAGTCCCCACAGATACGCAGTATTTT.

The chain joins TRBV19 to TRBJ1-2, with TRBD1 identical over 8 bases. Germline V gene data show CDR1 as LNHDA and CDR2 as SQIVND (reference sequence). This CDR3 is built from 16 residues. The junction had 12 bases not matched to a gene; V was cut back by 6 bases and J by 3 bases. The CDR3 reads CASRRNRGGQDYGYTF. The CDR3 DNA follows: TGTGCCAGTAGGCGGAACAGGGGGGGCCAGGACTATGGCTACACCTTC.

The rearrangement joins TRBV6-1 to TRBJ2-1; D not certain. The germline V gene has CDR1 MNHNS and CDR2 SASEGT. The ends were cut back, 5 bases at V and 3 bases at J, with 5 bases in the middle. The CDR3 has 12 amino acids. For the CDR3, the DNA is TGTGCCAGCAGTCTCGTCTACAATGAGCAGTTCTTC. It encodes CASSLVYNEQFF.

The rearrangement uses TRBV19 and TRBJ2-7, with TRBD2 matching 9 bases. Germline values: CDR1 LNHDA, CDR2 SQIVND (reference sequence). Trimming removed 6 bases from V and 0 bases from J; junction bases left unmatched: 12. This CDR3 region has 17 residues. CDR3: CASSLKGGSGSSYEQYF. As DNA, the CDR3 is TGTGCCAGTAGCCTCAAGGGTGGTAGCGGGAGCTCCTACGAGCAGTACTTC.

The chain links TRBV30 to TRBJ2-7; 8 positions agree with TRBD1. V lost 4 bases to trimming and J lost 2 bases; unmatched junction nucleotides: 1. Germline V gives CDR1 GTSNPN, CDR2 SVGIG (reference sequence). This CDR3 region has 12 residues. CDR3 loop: CAWTGGAYEQYF. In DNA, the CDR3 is TGTGCCTGGACAGGGGGCGCCTACGAGCAGTACTTC.

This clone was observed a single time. The chain's CDR3 is CASSTPGLAIDTQYF. CDR3 nucleotides: TGTGCCAGCAGCACTCCGGGACTAGCCATAGATACGCAGTATTTT. The V call is TRBV7-6, the J call TRBJ2-3, with 9 positions matching TRBD2. With V trimmed by 5 bases and J by 5 bases, 8 bases remained unmatched. Germline CDR1 is SGHVS and CDR2 is FNYEAQ. This CDR3 contains 15 residues.

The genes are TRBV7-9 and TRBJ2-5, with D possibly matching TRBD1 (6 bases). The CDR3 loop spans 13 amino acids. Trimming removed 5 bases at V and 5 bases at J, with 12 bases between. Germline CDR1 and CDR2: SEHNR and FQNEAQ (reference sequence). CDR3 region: CASSRGTQETQYF. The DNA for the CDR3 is TGTGCCAGCAGCAGGGGGACACAGGAGACCCAGTACTTC.

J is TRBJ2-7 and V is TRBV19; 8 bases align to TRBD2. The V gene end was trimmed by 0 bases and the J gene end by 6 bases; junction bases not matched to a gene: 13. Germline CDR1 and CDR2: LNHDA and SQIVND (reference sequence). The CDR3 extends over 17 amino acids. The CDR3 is CASSIDRRSGREPEQYF. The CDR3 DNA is TGTGCCAGTAGTATAGATCGGAGGAGCGGGAGAGAACCCGAGCAGTACTTC.

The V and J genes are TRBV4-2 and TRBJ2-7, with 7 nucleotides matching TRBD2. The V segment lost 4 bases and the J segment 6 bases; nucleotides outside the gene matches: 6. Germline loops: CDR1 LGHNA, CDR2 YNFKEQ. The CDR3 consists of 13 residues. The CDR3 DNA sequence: TGTGCCAGCAGCCCCCGAGGCGGGAGCGAGCAGTACTTC. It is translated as CASSPRGGSEQYF.

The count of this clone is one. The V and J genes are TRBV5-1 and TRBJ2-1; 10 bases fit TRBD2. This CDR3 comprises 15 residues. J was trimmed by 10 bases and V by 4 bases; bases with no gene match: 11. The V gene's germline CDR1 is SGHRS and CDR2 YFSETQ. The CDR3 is CASSVGTSVRREQFF. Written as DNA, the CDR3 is TGCGCCAGCAGCGTAGGGACTAGCGTCCGTCGGGAGCAGTTCTTC.

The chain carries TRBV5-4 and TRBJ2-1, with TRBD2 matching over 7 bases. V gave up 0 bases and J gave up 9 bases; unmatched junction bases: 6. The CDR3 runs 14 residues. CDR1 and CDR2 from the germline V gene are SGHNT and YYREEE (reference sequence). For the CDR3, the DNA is TGTGCCAGCAGCTTGGCGGGAGGAAGGCGTGAGCAGTTCTTC. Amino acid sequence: CASSLAGGRREQFF.

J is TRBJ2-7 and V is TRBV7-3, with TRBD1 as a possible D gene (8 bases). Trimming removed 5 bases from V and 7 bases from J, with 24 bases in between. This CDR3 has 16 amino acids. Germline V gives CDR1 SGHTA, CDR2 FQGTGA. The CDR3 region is CASSPQGGLRAGEQYF. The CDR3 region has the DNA TGTGCCAGCAGCCCACAGGGGGGGTTAAGGGCTGGTGAGCAGTACTTC.